The 16 T cell receptor beta chains listed next were all sequenced from one sample in a study of T cells after yellow fever vaccination. TCRdb used MiXCR to reprocess the 5' RACE reads, holding one entry per CDR3 protein. The sample has over 300,000 distinct CDR3 sequences, more than 3% seen once. The input for sequencing was PBMCs, taken on the day of the yellow fever booster vaccination. The receptor set was obtained from a man aged 18 to 29 who received the YFV17D yellow fever vaccine.

This clonotype was counted a few times. This chain links TRBV7-9 with TRBJ2-1; the D gene could be TRBD1 or TRBD2 (6 bases each). V was pared by 6 bases and J by 5 bases, with 23 bases between. Germline CDR1 and CDR2: SEHNR and FQNEAQ (reference sequence). This CDR3 comprises 17 residues. CDR3 sequence: CASRNRGAGSMNNEQFF. CDR3 coding DNA: TGTGCCAGCAGGAATAGGGGGGCGGGGTCTATGAACAATGAGCAGTTCTTC.

This sequence joins TRBV7-2 and TRBJ1-4; D not certain. V gave up 2 bases and J gave up 3 bases, with 10 bases separating them. Germline lookup yields CDR1 SGHTA and CDR2 FQGNSA. The CDR3 consists of 15 residues. The CDR3 nucleotides read TGTGCCAGCAGCTTACATGGGAGGGCTAATGAAAAACTGTTTTTT. It codes for CASSLHGRANEKLFF. Using reference TRBV7-2 and TRBJ1-4 for the parts outside the CDR3, the full variable domain is GAGVSQSPSNKVTEKGKDVELRCDPISGHTALYWYRQSLGQGLEFLIYFQGNSAPDKSGLPSDRFSAERTGGSVSTLTIQRTQQEDSAVYLCASSLHGRANEKLFFGSGTQLSVL.

This clonotype has a count of ten or more. The chain uses TRBV12-3 or TRBV12-4 and TRBJ1-2; D uncertain. The V and J ends lost 6 bases and 4 bases respectively, with 21 bases between them. The CDR3 spans 16 residues. The CDR3 loop reads CASRGIGIFTPYGYTF. The CDR3 DNA follows: TGTGCCAGCAGGGGGATCGGAATCTTTACCCCCTATGGCTACACCTTC.

This clonotype was observed a few times. The rearrangement joins TRBV7-2 to TRBJ1-4; 7 bases are a match to TRBD1. This CDR3 region has 11 residues. The germline gives CDR1 SGHTA, CDR2 FQGNSA. Unmatched junction bases numbered 6, after V lost 8 bases and J lost 12 bases. The CDR3 DNA is TGTGCCAGCCAGGGGGGCCAAGAACTGTTTTTT. Protein: CASQGGQELFF.

This clonotype has only a few counts. Here the CDR3 DNA reads TGTGCCAGCAGTTCCATAGGATACGAGCAGTACGTC. Residues: CASSSIGYEQYV. V is TRBV6-2 or TRBV6-3 and J is TRBJ2-7; no clear D gene. The CDR3 spans 12 residues. Trimming removed 4 bases from V and 4 bases from J, with 8 bases in between. Per the germline V gene, CDR1 is MNHEY and CDR2 is SVGEGT.

This clonotype was observed at least ten times. V and J are TRBV5-1 and TRBJ2-1; 9 nucleotides align to TRBD2. The CDR3 covers 16 residues. The V gene's germline CDR1 is SGHRS and CDR2 YFSETQ. V lost 0 bases and J lost 9; bases outside the gene matches: 10. The CDR3 DNA is TGCGCCAGCAGCTTGGTCCAGCGGGGGGTGATGGGTGAGCAGTTCTTC. Amino acids: CASSLVQRGVMGEQFF. Complete variable domain (other parts from reference TRBV5-1 and TRBJ2-1): KAGVTQTPRYLIKTRGQQVTLSCSPISGHRSVSWYQQTPGQGLQFLFEYFSETQRNKGNFPGRFSGRQFSNSRSEMNVSTLELGDSALYLCASSLVQRGVMGEQFFGPGTRLTVL.

In its sample, this clonotype was seen many times. This chain joins TRBV20-1 and TRBJ2-7; TRBD1 aligns across 9 bases. V dropped 6 bases and J dropped 3; count of bases not matched to a gene: 6. This CDR3 spans 13 amino acids. Germline loops: CDR1 DFQATT, CDR2 SNEGSKA (reference sequence). The CDR3 nucleotides read TGCAGTGCGATGGGACAGGGACTCTACGAGCAGTACTTC. This translates into CSAMGQGLYEQYF.

This clonotype was counted many times. The chain carries TRBV5-1 and TRBJ2-1; TRBD1 matches at 11 bases. Germline CDR1 and CDR2: SGHRS and YFSETQ. J was trimmed by 9 bases and V by 4 bases; bases with no gene match: 12. This CDR3 region has 16 residues. DNA for the CDR3: TGCGCCAGCAGCGCAATCCCGGGACAGGGGGTGCGTGAGCAGTTCTTC. It is translated as CASSAIPGQGVREQFF.

V usage is TRBV4-1 and J usage is TRBJ2-5; 10 bases map to TRBD2. Germline trimming cut 5 bases from V and 3 bases from J; bases unmatched to any gene: 9. Germline values: CDR1 MGHRA, CDR2 YSYEKL. The CDR3 has 16 amino acids. In nucleotides, the CDR3 is TGCGCCAGCAGCTCACTACTAGCGGGGACAAAAGAGACCCAGTACTTC. Protein sequence: CASSSLLAGTKETQYF.

In its sample, this clonotype was seen a few times. The chain is built from TRBV4-3 and TRBJ1-2; 9 positions match TRBD1. The CDR3 is made up of 16 amino acids. CDR1 is LGHNA, CDR2 YSLEER, per germline. V shed 10 bases and J 8 bases; nucleotides not matched to a gene: 20. As DNA, the CDR3 is TGCGCCACCAAGACCACCTTGACAGGGGGTGTGACCGGCTACACCTTC. Amino acid sequence: CATKTTLTGGVTGYTF.

This clonotype was observed many times. The V and J genes are TRBV29-1 and TRBJ1-1; D is undetermined. V was clipped by 7 bases and J by 0 bases, with 12 bases between them. The CDR3 has 13 amino acids. The germline gives CDR1 SQVTM, CDR2 ANQGSEA. CDR3 bases: TGCAGCGGGTATAAGTTGATGAACACTGAAGCTTTCTTT. Its translation: CSGYKLMNTEAFF.

This clonotype was seen ten or more times. The chain joins TRBV5-1 to TRBJ2-2; TRBD1 or TRBD2 may be the D gene (5 bases each). Trimming removed 6 bases from V and 4 bases from J, with 16 bases in between. CDR1 and CDR2 (germline): SGHRS, YFSETQ. This CDR3 spans 15 amino acids. In DNA form, the CDR3 reads TGCGCCAGCAAAAGTTGGGACGGTGGCACCGGGGAGCTGTTTTTT. It encodes CASKSWDGGTGELFF. Supplemented by reference TRBV5-1 and TRBJ2-2, the full variable domain reads KAGVTQTPRYLIKTRGQQVTLSCSPISGHRSVSWYQQTPGQGLQFLFEYFSETQRNKGNFPGRFSGRQFSNSRSEMNVSTLELGDSALYLCASKSWDGGTGELFFGEGSRLTVL.

In its sample, this clonotype was seen a few times. The V call is TRBV12-3 or TRBV12-4, the J call TRBJ1-2, with D unresolved. The CDR3 consists of 16 residues. V lost 4 bases and J 7 bases, leaving 22 bases between the germline ends. The CDR3 bases are TGTGCCAGCAGTTCGTCCTGGGAGGGCTTCCCTGGTGGCTACACCTTC. Protein sequence: CASSSSWEGFPGGYTF.

This clonotype was counted ten times or more. V usage is TRBV5-1 and J usage is TRBJ2-5; D gene ambiguous. Germline V gene sequence: CDR1 SGHRS, CDR2 YFSETQ. The V gene lost 0 bases and the J gene lost 1 base, with 10 bases spanning the gap. This CDR3 is 15 amino acids long. The CDR3 DNA reads as TGCGCCAGCAGCTTGGATGTCGGACCCCAAGAGACCCAGTACTTC. Encoded protein: CASSLDVGPQETQYF.

The rearrangement joins TRBV12-3 or TRBV12-4 to TRBJ1-1; D ambiguous. The ends were cut back, 7 bases at V and 4 bases at J, with 10 bases in the middle. The length of the CDR3 is 12 residues. The CDR3 spells CASTPLGTEAFF. The CDR3 nucleotides read TGTGCCAGCACCCCACTTGGCACTGAAGCTTTCTTT.

This clonotype came up a few times. As the CDR3 is not closed by the conserved phenylalanine or tryptophan, this likely results from a read error. It is unclear where the CDR3 begins or ends on the DNA, so no DNA is shown, and the CDR3 is as TCRdb lists it. The rearrangement joins TRBV5-1 to TRBJ2-1; no check of the table's D call, TRBD2, against the DNA was made. Inclusive of both ends, the CDR3 amounts to 16 amino acids. CDR1 and CDR2 (germline): SGHRS, YFSETQ. CDR3 residues: CASRPPPRGAVNPGSL.